This T cell receptor (beta chain) was found in a study of blood T cell repertoires in COVID-19. Across the whole study: The study drew acute and convalescent COVID-19 samples from the United States, Italy and Spain. The cDNA or gDNA used as material had been derived from T cells, B-cell-depleted T cells, or PBMCs.

In the authors' workflow: The authors estimated nucleated cell counts from reference gene primer amplification. The assay was immunoSEQ multiplex PCR, and TCRdb's table has in-frame clones only and misses some. That table furnishes V, J and clone size, whereas the DNA furnished D and trimming. The sample shows 150,000 to 200,000 clones, around 86% of them seen only once. This CDR3 has 15 residues. Germline CDR1 and CDR2: MNHEY and SVGAGI. The V segment lost 8 bases and the J segment 2 bases; nucleotides outside the gene matches: 7. The V and J genes are TRBV6-5 and TRBJ2-1; 9 nucleotides match TRBD2. Sequencing was performed on peripheral blood. The sequence derives from a man in his 70s who had recovered from COVID-19. DNA for the CDR3: TGTGCCAGCGGTTCAATAGCGGGAGCCTACAATGAGCAGTTCTTC. Its protein is CASGSIAGAYNEQFF.